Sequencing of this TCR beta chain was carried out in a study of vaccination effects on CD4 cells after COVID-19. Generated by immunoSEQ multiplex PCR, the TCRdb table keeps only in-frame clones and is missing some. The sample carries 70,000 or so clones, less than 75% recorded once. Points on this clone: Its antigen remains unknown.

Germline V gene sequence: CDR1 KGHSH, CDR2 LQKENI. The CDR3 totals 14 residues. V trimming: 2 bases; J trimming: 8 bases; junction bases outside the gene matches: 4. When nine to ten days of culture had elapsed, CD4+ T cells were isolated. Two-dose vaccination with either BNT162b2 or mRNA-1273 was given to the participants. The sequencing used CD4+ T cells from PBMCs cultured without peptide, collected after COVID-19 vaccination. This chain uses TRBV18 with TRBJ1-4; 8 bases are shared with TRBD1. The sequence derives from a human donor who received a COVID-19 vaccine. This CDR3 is CASSPVPGGEKLFF. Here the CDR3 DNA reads TGTGCCAGCTCACCAGTTCCAGGGGGCGAAAAACTGTTTTTT. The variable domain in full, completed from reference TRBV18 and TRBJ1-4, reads NAGVMQNPRHLVRRRGQEARLRCSPMKGHSHVYWYRQLPEEGLKFMVYLQKENIIDESGMPKERFSAEFPKEGPSILRIQQVVRGDSAAYFCASSPVPGGEKLFFGSGTQLSVL.